What follows is one T cell receptor beta chain and its context. Sequencing used cDNA as its template, made by extracting RNA and reverse transcribing it. Assay used: immunoSEQ multiplex PCR; TCRdb lists only in-frame clones, some missing. The table includes some 180,000 clones, roughly 63% detected once. Germline CDR1 is MGHDK and CDR2 is SYGVNS. Trimming shortened V by 4 bases and J by 3 bases, and 11 bases separated the two germline ends. The CDR3 runs 14 residues. This entry comes from a study of CD8+ T cells in alopecia areata. This specimen consisted of CD4+ T cells sorted from blood, obtained at week 0. This receptor was identified in a human donor with alopecia areata. V usage is TRBV25-1 and J usage is TRBJ2-3; possible D gene TRBD1, 6 bases. Here the CDR3 reads CASSVGGGTDTQYF. The CDR3 nucleotides read TGTGCCAGCAGTGTAGGGGGTGGGACAGATACGCAGTATTTT.